One and the same sample provided the 17 T cell receptor beta chains below, sequenced in a study of T cell repertoires in cytomegalovirus infection (dated by TCRdb to 2018 to 2020). TCRdb shows the sequencer as Illumina HiSeq 1500. TCRdb trimmed public reads at Q25 via fastp, called clones via MiXCR and kept in-frame beta chains. Here each entry gathers all rows of one CDR3 protein and keeps the most common genes and DNA. The sample has hundreds of thousands of distinct CDR3 sequences on record, about 24% of them singletons. The top ten hold less than 10% of the sample. Sequencing input: CD8+ T cells from PBMCs. These receptor sequences come from a human donor in good health (CMV status not recorded). Some clones in this sample may be carry-over from other donors' samples.

This clonotype was recorded at least ten times. J is TRBJ2-7 and V is TRBV28; D gene ambiguous. The germline V and J ends were trimmed by 6 bases and 0 bases, with 9 bases remaining between them. Germline V gives CDR1 MDHEN, CDR2 SYDVKM. This CDR3 comprises 13 residues. In nucleotides, the CDR3 is TGTGCCAGCAGCTTGGGTAGCTCCTACGAGCAGTACGTC. It is translated as CASSLGSSYEQYV.

This chain uses TRBV7-9 with TRBJ2-1; D might be TRBD2 (7 bases). The V gene's germline CDR1 is SEHNR and CDR2 FQNEAQ (reference sequence). There are 14 residues in the CDR3. Trimming stripped 6 bases from V and 7 bases from J, with 16 bases between. The CDR3 region is CASSLVGGPNEQFF. CDR3 DNA sequence: TGTGCCAGCAGTCTCGTGGGGGGGCCGAATGAGCAGTTCTTC.

This clonotype showed up just a few times. The CDR3 is CASSIDSSGNTIYF. The DNA of the CDR3 is TGTGCCAGTAGTATCGACAGCTCTGGAAACACCATATATTTT. J is TRBJ1-3 and V is TRBV19; tentative D call: TRBD1 (5 bases). Germline V gives CDR1 LNHDA, CDR2 SQIVND (reference sequence). V was trimmed by 3 bases and J by 0 bases, leaving 6 bases between them. The CDR3 length is 14 residues.

V and J are TRBV6-2 or TRBV6-3 and TRBJ2-1; TRBD2 matches 7 bases. Germline V gene sequence: CDR1 MNHEY, CDR2 SVGEGT. This CDR3 is 18 amino acids long. Losses at the gene ends were 0 bases for V and 4 bases for J; bases not matched to a gene: 12. CDR3 in DNA: TGTGCCAGCAGTTACTCGACCGATTTGGGAGGGAGTTACAATGAGCAGTTCTTC. Translating gives CASSYSTDLGGSYNEQFF.

The genes are TRBV5-6 and TRBJ2-2; D uncertain. The V gene lost 4 bases and the J gene lost 5 bases, with 18 bases spanning the gap. This CDR3 has 16 residues. In germline, CDR1 is SGHDT, CDR2 YYEEEE. This CDR3 reads CASSPRGSSVTGELFF. CDR3 bases: TGTGCCAGCAGCCCACGTGGGTCCTCAGTTACCGGGGAGCTGTTTTTT.

The rearrangement joins TRBV27 to TRBJ1-2, with 9 bases fitting TRBD1. This CDR3 has 14 amino acids. The V gene's germline CDR1 is MNHEY and CDR2 SMNVEV (reference sequence). Losses at the gene ends were 6 bases for V and 8 bases for J; bases not matched to a gene: 10. The CDR3 is CASSHGTGIGGYTF. The CDR3, as DNA: TGTGCCAGCAGCCACGGGACAGGGATTGGGGGCTACACCTTC.

This clonotype was observed a few times. V gene TRBV20-1 combines with J gene TRBJ1-5; TRBD1 agrees at 7 bases. V dropped 7 bases and J dropped 7; count of bases not matched to a gene: 10. Germline V gene data show CDR1 as DFQATT and CDR2 as SNEGSKA (reference sequence). This CDR3 comprises 13 residues. The CDR3 is CSVLDRRGQPQHF. CDR3 coding DNA: TGCAGTGTACTGGACAGGCGGGGACAGCCCCAGCATTTT.

To note about this clonotype: An end of the junction does not agree with germline; a read error may underlie this. This chain links TRBV12-3 or TRBV12-4 with TRBJ1-5; 8 bases are shared with TRBD1. This CDR3 has 15 residues. The CDR3 DNA reads TGTGCCAGGAGTTTAGGGAGGACAGGGCTTCAGCCCCAGCATTTT. Translating it yields CARSLGRTGLQPQHF.

About this clonotype itself: An end of the junction differs from the germline gene, which may be a read error. The rearrangement joins TRBV23-1 to TRBJ2-1, with D tentatively TRBD1 or TRBD2 (5 bases each). TRBV23-1 is an open reading frame, and its role is uncertain. There are 14 residues in the CDR3. The CDR3 DNA reads as TGCGTCAGCCCCGGGACCGGTACCTACAATGAGCAGTTCTTC. Translating it yields CVSPGTGTYNEQFF.

As to this clonotype: This clone may be a read error of a much larger clone one base away. This chain links TRBV19 with TRBJ1-1, with D possibly TRBD1 on 6 matching bases. Germline CDR1 and CDR2: LNHDA and SQIVND (reference sequence). This CDR3 has 14 amino acids. CDR3 amino acids: CASSMNDGGTEASF. The CDR3 DNA reads TGTGCCAGTAGTATGAACGATGGGGGCACTGAAGCTTCCTTT. Drawing the rest from reference TRBV19 and TRBJ1-1, the complete variable domain is DGGITQSPKYLFRKEGQNVTLSCEQNLNHDAMYWYRQDPGQGLRLIYYSQIVNDFQKGDIAEGYSVSREKKESFPLTVTSAQKNPTAFYLCASSMNDGGTEASFGQGTRLTVV.

The chain carries TRBV29-1 and TRBJ2-2, with 9 bases that match TRBD1. The V gene end was trimmed by 6 bases and the J gene end by 2 bases; junction bases not matched to a gene: 1. CDR1 SQVTM and CDR2 ANQGSEA come from the germline V gene. The CDR3 runs to 13 residues. CDR3 nucleotide sequence: TGCAGCGTGACAGGGGGTAACACCGGGGAGCTGTTTTTT. Translation gives CSVTGGNTGELFF.

This clonotype was seen only once. The chain uses TRBV7-9 and TRBJ2-3; maybe TRBD2 (5 bases). Trimming removed 5 bases at V and 2 bases at J, with 20 bases between. The CDR3 totals 17 residues. Per germline, CDR1 SEHNR and CDR2 FQNEAQ (reference sequence). In DNA form, the CDR3 reads TGTGCCAGCAGCGGGCCCCGCAGTCCGAGGGACACAGATACGCAGTATTTT. Protein: CASSGPRSPRDTDTQYF.

The chain's CDR3 is CASSPWEGAGGNEQFF. The CDR3 nucleotides are TGTGCCAGCAGCCCCTGGGAAGGAGCGGGGGGCAATGAGCAGTTCTTC. This rearrangement joins TRBV11-2 to TRBJ2-1; 9 nucleotides match TRBD2. V lost 5 bases to trimming and J lost 6 bases; unmatched junction nucleotides: 11. This CDR3 has 16 amino acids. CDR1 is SGHAT, CDR2 FQNNGV, per germline.

The table lists this clonotype with a few counts. CDR3 DNA: TGTGCCAGCAGCTGGGGACAGGTACTCTCCTACAATGAGCAGTTCTTC. It specifies CASSWGQVLSYNEQFF. The chain has TRBV6-6 and TRBJ2-1; 8 bases map to TRBD1. Germline V gives CDR1 MNHNY, CDR2 SVGAGI (reference sequence). With 6 bases clipped from V and 0 bases from J, the junction kept 7 bases outside the gene matches. The length of the CDR3 is 16 residues.

This clonotype has a handful of counts. CDR3 in DNA: TGTGCCAGCAGCCAAGCGGTAATCGGGGAAGGAGGCTACACCTTC. Protein sequence: CASSQAVIGEGGYTF. The J gene is TRBJ1-2, the V gene TRBV4-2; D remains unclear. V lost 1 base and J 8 bases, leaving 17 bases between the germline ends. Germline CDR1 LGHNA, CDR2 YNFKEQ. This CDR3 has 15 amino acids.

The V gene is TRBV5-1, the J gene TRBJ1-2; 7 nucleotides align to TRBD1. There are 11 residues in the CDR3. V shed 4 bases, J shed 7 bases, and the junction held 1 base outside the gene matches. Germline CDR1 and CDR2: SGHRS and YFSETQ. The CDR3 DNA is TGCGCCAGCAGCAGGGGGCCTGGCTACACCTTC. It encodes CASSRGPGYTF.

This rearrangement joins TRBV2 to TRBJ1-2; 7 nucleotides line up with TRBD1. V gave up 11 bases and J gave up 6 bases; unmatched junction bases: 15. CDR3 size: 14 residues. The germline V gene has CDR1 SNHLY and CDR2 FYNNEI. CDR3 region: CAAPGQSIAHGYTF. The DNA of the CDR3 is TGTGCCGCCCCGGGACAGAGTATTGCTCATGGCTACACCTTC. The full variable domain, its missing parts supplied by reference TRBV2 and TRBJ1-2, is EPEVTQTPSHQVTQMGQEVILRCVPISNHLYFYWYRQILGQKVEFLVSFYNNEISEKSEIFDDQFSVERPDGSNFTLKIRSTKLEDSAMYFCAAPGQSIAHGYTFGSGTRLTVV.